The 4 T cell receptor beta chains in this list originate from one sample, sequenced in a study of blood T cell repertoires in COVID-19. Clones were sequenced by immunoSEQ multiplex PCR, and TCRdb holds only the in-frame ones, with some missing. The repertoire holds about 300,000 clones, with around 86% as singletons. Sequenced input: PBMCs or T cells enriched from blood (not recorded which). Source of these receptors: a young man who had recovered from COVID-19.

This clone was counted a single time. The chain carries TRBV10-3 and TRBJ1-5, with 11 positions matching TRBD1. Germline CDR1 ENHRY, CDR2 SYGVKD. V was pared by 9 bases and J by 0 bases, with 13 bases of the junction left unmatched. The CDR3 is 18 residues long. The DNA for the CDR3 is TGTGCCATTGAGATTGAGGGACAGGGGGGCTATAGCAATCAGCCCCAGCATTTT. This gives the protein CAIEIEGQGGYSNQPQHF.

V is TRBV5-6 and J is TRBJ2-1; D possibly corresponds to TRBD2 (5 bases). The V and J ends lost 4 bases and 4 bases respectively, with 12 bases between them. The CDR3 loop spans 14 amino acids. From germline, CDR1 is SGHDT and CDR2 YYEEEE. CDR3 in DNA: TGTGCCAGCAGCGCGGTGGGCGGGTACAATGAGCAGTTCTTC. It is translated as CASSAVGGYNEQFF.

This sequence joins TRBV11-3 and TRBJ1-3, with a tentative D call TRBD1 (6 bases). Per the germline V gene, CDR1 is SGHNT and CDR2 is YENEEA. CDR3 length: 14 amino acids. V lost 3 bases and J lost 4, with 10 bases in between. The CDR3 sequence is CASSFNRVGNTIYF. In DNA form, the CDR3 reads TGTGCCAGCAGCTTTAACAGGGTCGGAAACACCATATATTTT.

The chain links TRBV30 to TRBJ2-1, with 9 positions matching TRBD2. V lost 0 bases, J lost 6 bases, and 9 bases stayed unmatched. The CDR3 is 16 amino acids. The germline gives CDR1 GTSNPN, CDR2 SVGIG (reference sequence). The CDR3 sequence is CAWSVLAGGARNEQFF. The CDR3, as DNA: TGTGCCTGGAGTGTACTTGCGGGAGGGGCTCGCAATGAGCAGTTCTTC.